The 26 T cell receptor beta chains presented below share a single source sample, sequenced in a study of shared clonotypes between healthy human individuals (dated by TCRdb to 2020 to 2021). The receptor library was made with the immunoSEQ multiplex PCR assay. TCRdb mirrors the immuneACCESS table, restricted to in-frame sequences. Some clones are absent from its copies; in checked studies, under half trace to an unresolved V gene, and the reason for the others is unknown. In all, the sample holds 740,000 or so clones, and roughly 73% of those were seen once. 1.5% to 2% of the sample is held by the ten biggest clonotypes. The sample comprised memory CD4+ T cells sorted from blood. This specimen's cell subset or site label, interpreted: CD45RA-negative fraction. The receptors here all came from a woman aged 25 to 39 in good health.

The rearrangement links TRBV27 to TRBJ2-3; TRBD2 might be the D (6 bases). CDR1 and CDR2 (germline): MNHEY, SMNVEV (reference sequence). V was cut by 4 bases and J by 4 bases, with 21 bases left in between. CDR3 length: 17 amino acids. CDR3 coding DNA: TGTGCCAGCAGTTCTCTTATTCGGCGGGGTTTTGCAGATACGCAGTATTTT. Protein sequence: CASSSLIRRGFADTQYF.

Comment on this clone: The sample carries other DNA sequences with the same CDR3. The chain uses TRBV20-1 and TRBJ2-1, with unresolved D. Trimming took off 1 base at V and 8 bases at J, with 6 bases between the two ends. The CDR3 sequence is 11 residues long. Germline loops: CDR1 DFQATT, CDR2 SNEGSKA (reference sequence). CDR3 DNA: TGCAGTGCTAGAGGCGGCGATGAGCAGTTCTTC. This sequence encodes CSARGGDEQFF.

The chain is built from TRBV6-5 and TRBJ2-7; 7 bases agree with TRBD2. This CDR3 comprises 14 residues. J was trimmed by 3 bases and V by 5 bases; bases with no gene match: 7. The germline CDR1 and CDR2 sequences are MNHEY and SVGAGI. The CDR3 sequence is CASSPRLAHYEQYF. For the CDR3, the DNA is TGTGCCAGCAGTCCACGACTAGCCCACTACGAGCAGTACTTC.

This clone was seen only a few times. The V and J genes are TRBV2 and TRBJ2-7; D remains ambiguous. This CDR3 contains 12 residues. Looked up from germline, CDR1 is SNHLY and CDR2 is FYNNEI. V lost 3 bases and J 4 bases, leaving 7 bases between the germline ends. The CDR3 reads CASSETGYEQYF. CDR3 in DNA: TGTGCCAGCAGTGAGACGGGTTACGAGCAGTACTTC. Full variable domain (remainder filled in from reference TRBV2 and TRBJ2-7): EPEVTQTPSHQVTQMGQEVILRCVPISNHLYFYWYRQILGQKVEFLVSFYNNEISEKSEIFDDQFSVERPDGSNFTLKIRSTKLEDSAMYFCASSETGYEQYFGPGTRLTVT.

The V and J genes are TRBV30 and TRBJ2-2; 7 bases agree with TRBD2. This CDR3 has 14 residues. Germline CDR1 and CDR2: GTSNPN and SVGIG (reference sequence). V was clipped by 3 bases and J by 4 bases; unmatched bases: 5. This CDR3 reads CAWSAGVLTGELFF. The CDR3 DNA reads as TGTGCCTGGAGCGCGGGAGTGCTCACCGGGGAGCTGTTTTTT.

The rearrangement joins TRBV19 to TRBJ2-1, with TRBD1 identical over 9 bases. The CDR3 runs 14 residues. The junction had 3 bases not matched to a gene; V was cut back by 5 bases and J by 4 bases. Per germline, CDR1 LNHDA and CDR2 SQIVND (reference sequence). CDR3 amino acids: CASSPGQGYNEQFF. CDR3 sequence (DNA): TGTGCCAGTAGTCCGGGACAGGGTTACAATGAGCAGTTCTTC.

The chain links TRBV30 to TRBJ2-1; D may be TRBD2 (6 bases). V was cut by 3 bases and J by 2 bases, with 11 bases left in between. Germline V gene data show CDR1 as GTSNPN and CDR2 as SVGIG (reference sequence). The CDR3 is 14 residues long. CDR3 nucleotide sequence: TGTGCCTGGAGGCCGGGAGTTACCTACAATGAGCAGTTCTTC. It yields the protein CAWRPGVTYNEQFF. The whole variable domain, remainder taken from reference TRBV30 and TRBJ2-1, is SQTIHQWPATLVQPVGSPLSLECTVEGTSNPNLYWYRQAAGRGLQLLFYSVGIGQISSEVPQNLSASRPQDRQFILSSKKLLLSDSGFYLCAWRPGVTYNEQFFGPGTRLTVL.

V and J are TRBV5-1 and TRBJ2-7, with no clear D. V was clipped by 4 bases and J by 5 bases, with 19 bases between them. The germline V gene encodes CDR1 SGHRS and CDR2 YFSETQ. The CDR3 is made up of 15 amino acids. Written as DNA, the CDR3 is TGCGCCAGCAGCCAAGAGACCCTTTGGGCCAACGAGCAGTACTTC. Translating it yields CASSQETLWANEQYF.

The chain is built from TRBV28 and TRBJ2-5; the D is unclear. V lost 2 bases and J lost 7, with 5 bases in between. Germline loops: CDR1 MDHEN, CDR2 SYDVKM. CDR3 size: 11 residues. The chain's CDR3 is CASSLPGTQYF. Here the CDR3 DNA reads TGTGCCAGCAGTTTACCGGGGACCCAGTACTTC.

The V gene is TRBV23-1, the J gene TRBJ2-7, with 10 nucleotides matching TRBD1. TRBV23-1 is flagged as an ORF with uncertain function. V shed 8 bases and J 7 bases; nucleotides not matched to a gene: 14. The CDR3 length is 15 residues. The CDR3 DNA reads as TGCGCCAGCGATAACGGCGGCAGGGGACAGGGGGAGCAGTACTTC. Encoded protein: CASDNGGRGQGEQYF.

This sequence joins TRBV28 and TRBJ2-7; D remains ambiguous. Trimming cost V 10 bases and J 4 bases, with 11 bases left between them. This CDR3 has 11 residues. CDR1 and CDR2 from the germline V gene are MDHEN and SYDVKM. The CDR3 loop is CATSRLYEQYF. For the CDR3, the DNA is TGTGCCACCTCCCGGCTTTACGAGCAGTACTTC.

The chain uses TRBV5-1 and TRBJ2-7; D unresolved. The CDR3 covers 14 residues. Trimming took 4 bases from V and 3 from J, leaving 14 bases between them. Germline loops: CDR1 SGHRS, CDR2 YFSETQ. The CDR3 spells CASSPGLPHYEQYF. In DNA form, the CDR3 reads TGCGCCAGCAGCCCCGGGCTACCGCACTACGAGCAGTACTTC.

The chain has TRBV19 and TRBJ2-3; the match to TRBD1 covers 9 bases. Trimming took 4 bases from V and 1 from J; bases not matched to a gene: 3. The CDR3 loop spans 15 amino acids. CDR1 and CDR2 from the germline V gene are LNHDA and SQIVND (reference sequence). In nucleotides, the CDR3 is TGTGCCAGTAGTAAGGACAGGGGAGGCACAGATACGCAGTATTTT. Encoded protein: CASSKDRGGTDTQYF. The full variable domain, completed using reference TRBV19 and TRBJ2-3, is DGGITQSPKYLFRKEGQNVTLSCEQNLNHDAMYWYRQDPGQGLRLIYYSQIVNDFQKGDIAEGYSVSREKKESFPLTVTSAQKNPTAFYLCASSKDRGGTDTQYFGPGTRLTVL.

The rearrangement joins TRBV6-5 to TRBJ2-3; no definite D call. The V gene's germline CDR1 is MNHEY and CDR2 SVGAGI. Trimming shortened V by 4 bases and J by 6 bases, and 11 bases separated the two germline ends. The CDR3 is 13 residues long. CDR3 amino acids: CASSSPREDTQYF. In nucleotides, the CDR3 is TGTGCCAGCAGTTCCCCGCGAGAGGATACGCAGTATTTT.

The gene calls are TRBV6-5 and TRBJ2-7; possible D gene TRBD1, 5 bases. The CDR3 totals 15 residues. Germline V gene data show CDR1 as MNHEY and CDR2 as SVGAGI. The V end lost 0 bases, the J end lost 1 base, and 10 bases lay between the germline ends. The CDR3 loop is CASSYSLQGSYEQYF. The CDR3 DNA reads TGTGCCAGCAGTTACTCTCTTCAGGGTTCCTACGAGCAGTACTTC.

Concerning this clone: Other DNA sequences from this sample encode an identical CDR3 as well. V usage is TRBV2 and J usage is TRBJ1-5; 9 nucleotides align to TRBD1. Trimming removed 5 bases from V and 4 bases from J; junction bases left unmatched: 3. Germline V CDR1 and CDR2: SNHLY, FYNNEI. This CDR3 spans 14 amino acids. The CDR3 DNA reads TGTGCCAGCAGTCCGACAGGGGGTAATCAGCCCCAGCATTTT. This encodes CASSPTGGNQPQHF.

This chain joins TRBV19 and TRBJ1-5, with 7 bases aligning to TRBD1. Germline CDR1 LNHDA, CDR2 SQIVND (reference sequence). Trimming took 7 bases from V and 3 from J; bases not matched to a gene: 6. This CDR3 is built from 14 residues. The CDR3 nucleotides are TGTGCCAGTAACCCGACAGGGTCCAATCAGCCCCAGCATTTT. This sequence encodes CASNPTGSNQPQHF.

The rearrangement joins TRBV27 to TRBJ2-3, with D maybe TRBD2 (5 bases). This CDR3 is built from 13 residues. Germline values: CDR1 MNHEY, CDR2 SMNVEV (reference sequence). Trimming took off 5 bases at V and 1 base at J, with 7 bases between the two ends. The CDR3 nucleotides read TGTGCCAGCAGTCACGGGGGCACAGATACGCAGTATTTT. This encodes CASSHGGTDTQYF.

Concerning this clone: The sample contains more than one DNA sequence encoding this CDR3. This chain uses TRBV29-1 with TRBJ1-4, with D perhaps matching TRBD1 (6 bases). CDR3 length: 13 amino acids. Trimming took 6 bases from V and 0 from J, leaving 8 bases between them. Germline V lookup: CDR1 SQVTM, CDR2 ANQGSEA. The CDR3 is CSVGGATNEKLFF. The DNA of the CDR3 is TGCAGCGTAGGGGGAGCAACTAATGAAAAACTGTTTTTT.

V gene TRBV28 combines with J gene TRBJ2-1, with D tentatively TRBD1 or TRBD2 (5 bases each). Germline V lookup: CDR1 MDHEN, CDR2 SYDVKM. Between the trimmed V and J ends, which lost 5 bases and 6 bases, there was a span of 17 bases. The CDR3 covers 15 residues. CDR3 residues: CASSRYGTGSNEQFF. The CDR3 nucleotides are TGTGCCAGCAGTAGATACGGGACGGGTAGCAATGAGCAGTTCTTC. Filled out from reference TRBV28 and TRBJ2-1, the complete variable domain reads DVKVTQSSRYLVKRTGEKVFLECVQDMDHENMFWYRQDPGLGLRLIYFSYDVKMKEKGDIPEGYSVSREKKERFSLILESASTNQTSMYLCASSRYGTGSNEQFFGPGTRLTVL.

This clone has more than one count but fewer than ten. This rearrangement joins TRBV9 to TRBJ2-7; tentative D call: TRBD2 (6 bases). Trimming pared 4 bases from V and 7 bases from J, leaving 15 bases between. This CDR3 contains 13 residues. Germline values: CDR1 SGDLS, CDR2 YYNGEE. The CDR3 here is CASSLDTAGEQYF. The CDR3 DNA reads TGTGCCAGCAGCCTGGACACGGCGGGGGAGCAGTACTTC. The full variable domain, its missing parts supplied by reference TRBV9 and TRBJ2-7, is DSGVTQTPKHLITATGQRVTLRCSPRSGDLSVYWYQQSLDQGLQFLIQYYNGEERAKGNILERFSAQQFPDLHSELNLSSLELGDSALYFCASSLDTAGEQYFGPGTRLTVT.

V usage is TRBV2 and J usage is TRBJ2-6; a weak D match, TRBD2 (6 bases). V was trimmed by 7 bases and J by 2 bases, leaving 6 bases between them. CDR1 and CDR2 (germline): SNHLY, FYNNEI. CDR3 length: 13 amino acids. In DNA, the CDR3 is TGTGCCAGCACGGGGGCTGGGGCCAACGTCCTGACTTTC. Translating gives CASTGAGANVLTF.

V is TRBV28 and J is TRBJ1-4; TRBD1 is a possible D gene (5 bases). V was clipped by 5 bases and J by 8 bases, with 18 bases between them. The CDR3 consists of 15 residues. CDR1 is MDHEN, CDR2 SYDVKM, per germline. CDR3 in amino acids: CASSLGPGISEKLFF. DNA of the CDR3: TGTGCCAGCAGTCTGGGGCCAGGGATTAGCGAAAAACTGTTTTTT.

This chain joins TRBV2 and TRBJ2-7, with 9 bases that match TRBD1. In germline, CDR1 is SNHLY, CDR2 FYNNEI. The CDR3 runs 13 residues. The J segment lost 7 bases and the V segment lost 6 bases, leaving 7 bases of the junction unmatched. For the CDR3, the DNA is TGTGCCAGCAGGAGGACAGGGGCGGGGGAGCAGTACTTC. Protein: CASRRTGAGEQYF.

V usage is TRBV5-4 and J usage is TRBJ1-1; 7 bases align to TRBD1. Trimming removed 4 bases from V and 1 base from J; junction bases left unmatched: 7. This CDR3 comprises 15 residues. Per germline, CDR1 SGHNT and CDR2 YYREEE (reference sequence). CDR3 residues: CASSPQTGANTEAFF. Written as DNA, the CDR3 is TGTGCCAGCAGCCCCCAAACAGGGGCGAACACTGAAGCTTTCTTT.

The table lists this clone with a few counts. The rearrangement joins TRBV7-9 to TRBJ1-1; maybe TRBD1 (6 bases). Trimming took off 11 bases at V and 1 base at J, with 20 bases between the two ends. CDR1 and CDR2 (germline): SEHNR, FQNEAQ (reference sequence). This CDR3 has 15 amino acids. The CDR3 bases are TGTGCCGCGGGGACATACAGGGCAGGGAACACTGAAGCTTTCTTT. This translates into CAAGTYRAGNTEAFF.